Presented here are 22 T cell receptor beta chains from one specimen sequenced in a study of shared clonotypes between healthy human individuals. Clones were read by immunoSEQ multiplex PCR, and TCRdb kept only the in-frame ones, dropping some. The data hold 2.3 million or so clones, with approximately 93% observed a single time. What was sequenced was naive CD4+ T cells from PBMCs. The subset denotes: CD45RA+ positively selected. Receptors were obtained from a man between 18 and 29 years old in good health. Some clones in this sample may be carry-over from other donors' samples.

The chain combines TRBV6-4 with TRBJ2-5; D might be TRBD2 (5 bases). The germline V and J ends were trimmed by 5 bases and 1 base, with 8 bases remaining between them. CDR3 length: 13 amino acids. Germline lookup yields CDR1 MRHNA and CDR2 SNTAGT. The CDR3 region is CASSRAAQETQYF. Written as DNA, the CDR3 is TGTGCCAGCAGTCGAGCGGCCCAAGAGACCCAGTACTTC.

The chain carries TRBV6-6 and TRBJ2-5; D not certain. Germline lookup yields CDR1 MNHNY and CDR2 SVGAGI (reference sequence). With 0 bases removed from V and 2 bases from J, the gap between germline ends came to 13 bases. The CDR3 is 16 amino acids. The CDR3 sequence is CASSYSQLHSQETQYF. The CDR3 DNA reads TGTGCCAGCAGTTACTCTCAGCTCCACTCACAAGAGACCCAGTACTTC.

The chain combines TRBV7-9 with TRBJ1-3; TRBD1 agrees at 7 bases. Germline loops: CDR1 SEHNR, CDR2 FQNEAQ (reference sequence). CDR3 length equals 16 residues. Losses at the gene ends were 5 bases for V and 7 bases for J; bases not matched to a gene: 14. The CDR3 here is CASSPRGTGVGNTIYF. In nucleotides, the CDR3 is TGTGCCAGCAGCCCCCGCGGAACAGGGGTTGGGAACACCATATATTTT.

The chain is built from TRBV18 and TRBJ2-2, with a tentative D call TRBD1 (6 bases). Looked up from germline, CDR1 is KGHSH and CDR2 is LQKENI. Trimming left V 5 bases short and J 0 bases short, with 13 bases between. CDR3 length equals 16 residues. The CDR3 region is CASSFGQFANTGELFF. CDR3 coding DNA: TGTGCCAGCTCATTCGGACAGTTCGCGAACACCGGGGAGCTGTTTTTT.

The chain links TRBV2 to TRBJ1-5; tentative D call: TRBD1 (5 bases). The CDR3 is 15 residues long. The ends were cut back, 1 base at V and 7 bases at J, with 14 bases in the middle. CDR1 and CDR2 from the germline V gene are SNHLY and FYNNEI. This CDR3 reads CASSEEVRGVQPQHF. Written as DNA, the CDR3 is TGTGCCAGCAGTGAAGAAGTCCGAGGGGTGCAGCCCCAGCATTTT. Combining the CDR3 with reference TRBV2 and TRBJ1-5 gives the whole variable domain EPEVTQTPSHQVTQMGQEVILRCVPISNHLYFYWYRQILGQKVEFLVSFYNNEISEKSEIFDDQFSVERPDGSNFTLKIRSTKLEDSAMYFCASSEEVRGVQPQHFGDGTRLSIL.

The V and J genes are TRBV4-1 and TRBJ1-3; D is unresolved. V was pared by 0 bases and J by 11 bases, with 11 bases between. Germline CDR1 reads MGHRA; CDR2 reads YSYEKL. This CDR3 spans 13 amino acids. This chain's CDR3 is CASSQEPRVAIYF. The CDR3 nucleotides read TGCGCCAGCAGCCAAGAACCGAGGGTGGCCATATATTTT.

This chain links TRBV11-3 with TRBJ2-5, with TRBD2 matching 13 bases. The CDR3 runs 17 residues. V trimming: 4 bases; J trimming: 7 bases; junction bases outside the gene matches: 12. The germline V gene has CDR1 SGHNT and CDR2 YENEEA. CDR3 protein: CASSSDAGTSGIATQYF. CDR3 sequence (DNA): TGTGCCAGCAGCTCAGACGCCGGGACTAGCGGGATTGCGACCCAGTACTTC.

The genes are TRBV28 and TRBJ2-2; 16 bases are a match to TRBD2. Unmatched junction bases numbered 12, after V lost 4 bases and J lost 4 bases. CDR3 length equals 20 residues. Germline CDR1 is MDHEN and CDR2 is SYDVKM. DNA of the CDR3: TGTGCCAGCAGTTCCCCGGGACTAGCGGGAGGGATTTCTGGCACCGGGGAGCTGTTTTTT. Protein: CASSSPGLAGGISGTGELFF.

The chain recombines TRBV7-2 with TRBJ2-7; possibly TRBD1 for D (6 bases). Germline CDR1 SGHTA, CDR2 FQGNSA. V lost 5 bases and J lost 3, with 20 bases in between. This CDR3 contains 16 residues. The CDR3 protein is CASSRPGARGGYEQYF. The DNA for the CDR3 is TGTGCCAGCAGCCGCCCAGGGGCGAGAGGGGGCTACGAGCAGTACTTC.

The chain recombines TRBV29-1 with TRBJ2-7; no reliable D call. Germline V lookup: CDR1 SQVTM, CDR2 ANQGSEA. The germline V and J ends were trimmed by 4 bases and 2 bases, with 9 bases remaining between them. This CDR3 region has 12 residues. Written as DNA, the CDR3 is TGCAGCGTTGCTAGGGAACCCTACGAGCAGTACTTC. This translates into CSVAREPYEQYF.

The chain is built from TRBV6-6 and TRBJ1-2; possibly TRBD1 for D (6 bases). Trimming cost V 2 bases and J 4 bases, with 17 bases left between them. The CDR3 is 16 residues long. The germline V gene encodes CDR1 MNHNY and CDR2 SVGAGI (reference sequence). CDR3 sequence (DNA): TGTGCCAGCAGTTACGATATCAGGGGAAAGAGCTATGGCTACACCTTC. Translated, it gives CASSYDIRGKSYGYTF.

As concerns this clone: This same CDR3 is encoded by further DNA sequences in the sample. The gene calls are TRBV5-6 and TRBJ1-5; perhaps TRBD1 as D (5 bases). Per the germline V gene, CDR1 is SGHDT and CDR2 is YYEEEE. The CDR3 consists of 15 residues. Trimming stripped 4 bases from V and 0 bases from J, with 11 bases between. CDR3 protein: CASSLRGYSNQPQHF. Written as DNA, the CDR3 is TGTGCCAGCAGCCTCCGGGGGTATAGCAATCAGCCCCAGCATTTT.

This rearrangement joins TRBV5-1 to TRBJ2-5; TRBD1 aligns across 8 bases. The CDR3 sequence is 14 residues long. Germline V gives CDR1 SGHRS, CDR2 YFSETQ. The V gene end was trimmed by 9 bases and the J gene end by 5 bases; junction bases not matched to a gene: 12. In DNA form, the CDR3 reads TGCGCCACTTCCACCAGGGGGCCGTGGGAGACCCAGTACTTC. The encoded protein is CATSTRGPWETQYF.

V usage is TRBV2 and J usage is TRBJ1-3; D not resolved. The CDR3 spans 16 residues. Germline values: CDR1 SNHLY, CDR2 FYNNEI. Trimming left V 2 bases short and J 0 bases short, with 11 bases between. The CDR3 sequence: CASSESTAHSGNTIYF. In DNA form, the CDR3 reads TGTGCCAGCAGTGAATCGACGGCTCACTCTGGAAACACCATATATTTT.

V gene TRBV19 combines with J gene TRBJ1-2; no reliable D call. Trimming cost V 1 base and J 4 bases, with 13 bases left between them. Germline V gene data show CDR1 as LNHDA and CDR2 as SQIVND (reference sequence). The CDR3 extends over 15 amino acids. CDR3 in DNA: TGTGCCAGTAGTATAGGGGCGAAGATGTCCTATGGCTACACCTTC. As protein: CASSIGAKMSYGYTF.

This chain connects TRBV28 to TRBJ1-5, with 10 bases fitting TRBD1. CDR3 length: 17 amino acids. Germline loops: CDR1 MDHEN, CDR2 SYDVKM. Trimming took 4 bases from V and 4 from J; bases not matched to a gene: 10. The CDR3 reads CASSSPSGTGENQPQHF. The CDR3 nucleotides read TGTGCCAGCAGTTCCCCATCCGGGACAGGGGAAAATCAGCCCCAGCATTTT. The entire variable domain, with the rest obtained from reference TRBV28 and TRBJ1-5, is as follows: DVKVTQSSRYLVKRTGEKVFLECVQDMDHENMFWYRQDPGLGLRLIYFSYDVKMKEKGDIPEGYSVSREKKERFSLILESASTNQTSMYLCASSSPSGTGENQPQHFGDGTRLSIL.

The rearrangement links TRBV28 to TRBJ2-7; D ambiguous. The V gene lost 3 bases and the J gene lost 5 bases, with 8 bases spanning the gap. Germline V gene data show CDR1 as MDHEN and CDR2 as SYDVKM. The CDR3 sequence is 12 residues long. CDR3 residues: CASSLNRNEQYF. The DNA of the CDR3 is TGTGCCAGCAGTTTGAATAGGAACGAGCAGTACTTC.

Only one count was recorded for this clone. J is TRBJ2-5 and V is TRBV11-3; possibly TRBD1 for D (6 bases). CDR3 length: 15 residues. V lost 6 bases, J lost 5 bases, and 19 bases lay in between. Germline lookup yields CDR1 SGHNT and CDR2 YENEEA. DNA of the CDR3: TGTGCCAGCAGTTTATACAGAGGGGGTATGGAGACCCAGTACTTC. Translation: CASSLYRGGMETQYF.

This clone was recorded a few times. The chain couples TRBV28 to TRBJ1-4, with 9 bases matching TRBD1. Germline lookup yields CDR1 MDHEN and CDR2 SYDVKM. The CDR3 length is 16 residues. Trimming took 6 bases from V and 3 from J; bases not matched to a gene: 8. The CDR3 region is CASSLDRGGSNEKLFF. The CDR3 coding sequence is TGTGCCAGCAGCCTGGACAGGGGAGGGTCTAATGAAAAACTGTTTTTT.

The chain has TRBV20-1 and TRBJ2-7; D remains ambiguous. This CDR3 contains 11 residues. From germline, CDR1 is DFQATT and CDR2 SNEGSKA (reference sequence). Trimming took off 6 bases at V and 7 bases at J, with 13 bases between the two ends. In DNA form, the CDR3 reads TGCAGTGCGCACAGCCAGGTGGAGCAGTACTTC. It specifies CSAHSQVEQYF.

The chain couples TRBV18 to TRBJ2-2; 7 bases map to TRBD1. The CDR3 spans 15 residues. The germline gives CDR1 KGHSH, CDR2 LQKENI. V dropped 6 bases and J dropped 1; count of bases not matched to a gene: 5. This chain's CDR3 is CASSPGQLNTGELFF. The CDR3 DNA reads as TGTGCCAGCTCGCCGGGACAGTTGAACACCGGGGAGCTGTTTTTT.

The genes are TRBV6-5 and TRBJ2-7, with D tentatively TRBD1 (6 bases). The germline gives CDR1 MNHEY, CDR2 SVGAGI. V was trimmed by 6 bases and J by 3 bases, leaving 18 bases between them. The CDR3 runs to 15 residues. CDR3 region: CASSPMTGGYYEQYF. CDR3 DNA sequence: TGTGCCAGCAGCCCGATGACAGGCGGGTACTACGAGCAGTACTTC.